This is a list of T cell receptor beta chains from one sample in a study of blood T cell repertoires in COVID-19. Profiling relied on immunoSEQ multiplex PCR, and the TCRdb table lists in-frame clones only, not all of them. This table holds 65,000 to 75,000 clones, 80% found once. The sequencing sample was made of peripheral blood. The receptors shown here come from a human donor in a cohort sampled during active COVID-19. Both conserved end residues are part of each CDR3. The order of the fields is J gene, D gene, V gene, clone size, CDR3 DNA, CDR3 protein. D genes are given only for firm matches. Rows may omit the clone size; those that give it use once, few, many or a size class.

j_call: TRBJ2-3
d_call: NA
v_call: TRBV7-3
clone_size: NA
cdr3_nt: TGTGCCAGCAGCTTAACCATTGATACGCAGTATTTT
cdr3_aa: CASSLTIDTQYF

j_call: TRBJ2-2
d_call: NA
v_call: TRBV7-2
clone_size: NA
cdr3_nt: TGTGCCAGCAGCTCGACAGGGGAGGGCACCGGGGAGCTGTTTTTT
cdr3_aa: CASSSTGEGTGELFF

j_call: TRBJ1-1
d_call: NA
v_call: TRBV27
clone_size: NA
cdr3_nt: TGTGCCAGCAGCCCACATGCCTTGAACCCTAACACTGAAGCTTTCTTT
cdr3_aa: CASSPHALNPNTEAFF

j_call: TRBJ2-3
d_call: NA
v_call: TRBV21-1
clone_size: once
cdr3_nt: TGTGCCAGCAGCAAAGTCGATAGCGGGAGGGCCGGTGGGGATACGCAGTATTTT
cdr3_aa: CASSKVDSGRAGGDTQYF

j_call: TRBJ1-5
d_call: NA
v_call: TRBV19
clone_size: NA
cdr3_nt: TGTGCCAGTAGTATAGATCTGGCTGCCCCATGGCCCCAGCATTTT
cdr3_aa: CASSIDLAAPWPQHF

j_call: TRBJ1-2
d_call: TRBD1
v_call: TRBV9
clone_size: NA
cdr3_nt: TGTGCCAGCAGCGTAGTCACAGGGGGAGCGGGGGGCTACACCTTC
cdr3_aa: CASSVVTGGAGGYTF

j_call: TRBJ2-6
d_call: NA
v_call: TRBV6-5
clone_size: once
cdr3_nt: TGTGCCAGCAGTTACCCCTCCTCTGGGGCCAACGTCCTGACTTTC
cdr3_aa: CASSYPSSGANVLTF

j_call: TRBJ2-1
d_call: NA
v_call: TRBV20-1
clone_size: once
cdr3_nt: TGCAGTGCCGAGCCCAGGGTCGAGCAGTTCTTC
cdr3_aa: CSAEPRVEQFF

j_call: TRBJ1-5
d_call: NA
v_call: TRBV24-1
clone_size: NA
cdr3_nt: TGTGCCACCAGTGACCAGTACAGGGATCAGCCCCAGCATTTT
cdr3_aa: CATSDQYRDQPQHF

j_call: TRBJ2-1
d_call: TRBD2
v_call: TRBV6-6
clone_size: once
cdr3_nt: TGTGCCAGCAGTTATTTCCAGCGGGAGGGCAATGAGCAGTTCTTC
cdr3_aa: CASSYFQREGNEQFF

j_call: TRBJ1-1
d_call: NA
v_call: TRBV29-1
clone_size: NA
cdr3_nt: TGCAGCGTTGCTGGGACAAGGAACACTGAAGCTTTCTTT
cdr3_aa: CSVAGTRNTEAFF

j_call: TRBJ2-7
d_call: TRBD1
v_call: TRBV6-5
clone_size: NA
cdr3_nt: TGTGCCAGCACGAGGACAGGGGGCTACGAGCAGTACTTC
cdr3_aa: CASTRTGGYEQYF

j_call: TRBJ2-1
d_call: TRBD2
v_call: TRBV4-3
clone_size: once
cdr3_nt: TGCGCCAGCAGCCAAGATATGCTAGCGGGAGGCGTCTACAATGAGCAGTTCTTC
cdr3_aa: CASSQDMLAGGVYNEQFF

j_call: TRBJ1-2
d_call: NA
v_call: TRBV7-2
clone_size: NA
cdr3_nt: TGTGCCAGCAGCTTAGACGGAGGGAGGGGCTATGGCTACACCTTC
cdr3_aa: CASSLDGGRGYGYTF

j_call: TRBJ2-3
d_call: NA
v_call: TRBV3-1/TRBV3-2
clone_size: NA
cdr3_nt: TGTGCCAGCAGTGTCGGAGATACGCAGTATTTT
cdr3_aa: CASSVGDTQYF

j_call: TRBJ2-1
d_call: NA
v_call: TRBV6-4
clone_size: NA
cdr3_nt: TGTGCCAGCAGCCCGAGGGGGTCCAGGCATGAGCAGTTCTTC
cdr3_aa: CASSPRGSRHEQFF

j_call: TRBJ2-3
d_call: NA
v_call: TRBV12-3/TRBV12-4
clone_size: NA
cdr3_nt: TGTGCCAGCAGCCAAACGGGGGATACGCAGTATTTT
cdr3_aa: CASSQTGDTQYF

j_call: TRBJ2-1
d_call: TRBD2
v_call: TRBV30
clone_size: NA
cdr3_nt: TGTGCCTGGAGTCCTGGGACTAGCGGGATAGGGTACAATGAGCAGTTCTTC
cdr3_aa: CAWSPGTSGIGYNEQFF

j_call: TRBJ2-1
d_call: TRBD2
v_call: TRBV5-6
clone_size: NA
cdr3_nt: TGTGCCAGCAGCCCCCTCGGGGGAGGGCCCTTCAATGAGCAGTTCTTC
cdr3_aa: CASSPLGGGPFNEQFF

j_call: TRBJ2-3
d_call: TRBD2
v_call: TRBV19
clone_size: once
cdr3_nt: TGTGCCAGTAGTATACGGGAGGACCGCACAGATACGCAGTATTTT
cdr3_aa: CASSIREDRTDTQYF

j_call: TRBJ2-6
d_call: TRBD1
v_call: TRBV12-5
clone_size: once
cdr3_nt: TGTGCTAGTGGGAGCGGACAGGGTAACTCTGGGGCCAACGTCCTGACTTTC
cdr3_aa: CASGSGQGNSGANVLTF

j_call: TRBJ1-4
d_call: NA
v_call: TRBV11-3
clone_size: NA
cdr3_nt: TGTGCCAGCAGCTTCGACACGGAAAAACTGTTTTTT
cdr3_aa: CASSFDTEKLFF

j_call: TRBJ2-5
d_call: NA
v_call: TRBV9
clone_size: NA
cdr3_nt: TGTGCCAGCAGCGTAGGCCAGCAAGAGACCCAGTACTTC
cdr3_aa: CASSVGQQETQYF